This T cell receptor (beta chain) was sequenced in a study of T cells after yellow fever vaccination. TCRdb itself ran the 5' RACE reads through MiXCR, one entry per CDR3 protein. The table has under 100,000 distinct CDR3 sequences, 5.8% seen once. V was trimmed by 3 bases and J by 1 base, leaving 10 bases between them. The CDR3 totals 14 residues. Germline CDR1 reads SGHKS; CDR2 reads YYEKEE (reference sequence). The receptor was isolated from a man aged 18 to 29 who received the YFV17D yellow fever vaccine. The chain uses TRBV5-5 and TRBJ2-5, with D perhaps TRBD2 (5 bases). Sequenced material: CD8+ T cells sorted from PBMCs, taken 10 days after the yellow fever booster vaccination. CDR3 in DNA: TGTGCCAGCAGCTCATGGACTCGCCAAGAGACCCAGTACTTC. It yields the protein CASSSWTRQETQYF.